What follows describes a single T cell receptor (beta chain). Because the CDR3's place on the DNA is in doubt, the DNA is left out and the CDR3 is given as listed by TCRdb. The data stem from a study of T cells in Graves' hyperthyroidism and ophthalmopathy. From germline, CDR1 is SNHLY and CDR2 FYNNEI. The CDR3 spans 20 residues, counting both ends. RNA transcripts served as the template for amplifying TCR beta CDR3 regions. When the TCR CDR3 underwent first-round RT-PCR, the HTBI primer set was used. One entry per CDR3 protein, called by TCRdb with MiXCR from the multiplex PCR reads. Here the sample spans some 510,000 distinct CDR3 sequences, around 20% being singletons. Diagnoses were established using clinical symptoms, serum thyroxine and TRAb, thyroid ultrasound and orbital computed tomography.

The chain links TRBV2 to TRBJ1-2. Sequencing used blood. The receptor comes from a man aged 18 to 29 with Graves' hyperthyroidism. This chain's CDR3 is CASSATSGPQETQYFGGYTF.